The 24 T cell receptor beta chains below come from one sample, sequenced in a study of T cells in Graves' hyperthyroidism and ophthalmopathy. Regions amplified from RNA transcripts were the TCR beta CDR3 regions. The TCR CDR3 first-round RT-PCR relied on the HTBI primer set. TCRdb reprocessed the multiplex PCR reads with MiXCR, giving one entry per CDR3 protein. Of a few hundred thousand distinct CDR3 sequences listed, 20% to 30% are singletons. Sequenced input: blood. The source is a man in his fifties or sixties with Graves' hyperthyroidism.

J is TRBJ2-2 and V is TRBV4-1, with D possibly matching TRBD1 (5 bases). This CDR3 is built from 14 residues. The V gene lost 3 bases and the J gene lost 4 bases, with 9 bases spanning the gap. The germline CDR1 and CDR2 sequences are MGHRA and YSYEKL. CDR3: CASSQGRVTGELFF. DNA for the CDR3: TGCGCCAGCAGCCAGGGCAGGGTCACCGGGGAGCTGTTTTTT.

This clonotype occurred many times. J is TRBJ2-1 and V is TRBV27; the D call may be TRBD1 or TRBD2 (6 bases each). This CDR3 is 17 amino acids long. V shed 0 bases and J shed 0 bases, with 12 bases lying between them. Germline CDR1 and CDR2: MNHEY and SMNVEV (reference sequence). For the CDR3, the DNA is TGTGCCAGCAGTTTATCGGACGGGGGCGGCTCCTACAATGAGCAGTTCTTC. Its translation is CASSLSDGGGSYNEQFF.

This clonotype was seen more than once but under ten times. This chain links TRBV14 with TRBJ2-7; D remains ambiguous. Trimming removed 5 bases from V and 3 bases from J, with 14 bases in between. This CDR3 is built from 14 residues. The germline V gene has CDR1 SGHDN and CDR2 FVKESK. In DNA form, the CDR3 reads TGTGCCAGCAGCTTCGGACCGGTAAGCTACGAGCAGTACTTC. This codes for CASSFGPVSYEQYF.

The chain carries TRBV7-3 and TRBJ1-2, with TRBD1 matching over 8 bases. J gave up 4 bases and V 5 bases, and 6 bases lay outside the gene matches. Germline assignment: CDR1 SGHTA and CDR2 FQGTGA. The CDR3 is made up of 14 amino acids. The CDR3 here is CASSRDRTGYGYTF. CDR3 DNA sequence: TGTGCCAGCAGCCGGGACAGGACGGGCTATGGCTACACCTTC. The full variable domain, with the rest looked up from reference TRBV7-3 and TRBJ1-2, is GAGVSQTPSNKVTEKGKYVELRCDPISGHTALYWYRQSLGQGPEFLIYFQGTGAADDSGLPNDRFFAVRPEGSVSTLKIQRTERGDSAVYLCASSRDRTGYGYTFGSGTRLTVV.

This rearrangement joins TRBV30 to TRBJ1-1; D is ambiguous. The CDR3 loop spans 10 amino acids. Germline V gene data show CDR1 as GTSNPN and CDR2 as SVGIG (reference sequence). The CDR3 DNA sequence: TGTGCATATGGACGGGGTGAAGCTTTCTTT. It yields the protein CAYGRGEAFF.

This clonotype has a count of ten or more. The chain recombines TRBV12-3 or TRBV12-4 with TRBJ1-5; D ambiguous. This CDR3 region has 14 residues. The V end was cut by 0 bases, the J end by 6 bases, with 9 bases between. The CDR3 reads CASSLAGLTQPQHF. In nucleotides, the CDR3 is TGTGCCAGCAGTTTAGCAGGGTTAACTCAGCCCCAGCATTTT.

In its sample, this clonotype was seen a few times. The chain uses TRBV3-1 and TRBJ2-7, with TRBD2 matching over 7 bases. The germline V gene has CDR1 LGHDT and CDR2 YNNKEL (reference sequence). The trim removed 3 bases at V and 0 bases at J, leaving 5 bases unmatched. The CDR3 totals 15 residues. The CDR3 nucleotides read TGTGCCAGCAGCCAGAGGAGCGGGACCTCCTACGAGCAGTACTTC. Translating gives CASSQRSGTSYEQYF.

This clonotype was detected only a few times. The V call is TRBV10-2, the J call TRBJ2-2; TRBD2 might be the D (5 bases). Between the trimmed V and J ends, which lost 11 bases and 4 bases, there was a span of 17 bases. CDR1 WSHSY and CDR2 SAAADI come from the germline V gene. The CDR3 contains 14 residues. The CDR3 here is CASSFEGLTGELFF. In DNA, the CDR3 is TGCGCCTCATCTTTCGAGGGCCTCACCGGGGAGCTGTTTTTT.

In this sample, this clonotype turned up a few times. CDR3 nucleotide sequence: TGTGCCATCAGTGGGGACTTAGAGACCCAGTACTTC. Residues: CAISGDLETQYF. This chain links TRBV10-3 with TRBJ2-5, with D possibly TRBD2 on 6 matching bases. Deletions cut 4 bases from V and 4 bases from J, with 7 bases between. The germline gives CDR1 ENHRY, CDR2 SYGVKD. The CDR3 totals 12 residues.

This clonotype was counted a few times. The chain joins TRBV28 to TRBJ2-1; a weak D match, TRBD1 (5 bases). Trimming stripped 3 bases from V and 0 bases from J, with 12 bases between. The germline CDR1 and CDR2 sequences are MDHEN and SYDVKM. This CDR3 spans 16 amino acids. For the CDR3, the DNA is TGTGCCAGCAGTTTGGTGGGGCTTTCCTCCTACAATGAGCAGTTCTTC. Encoded protein: CASSLVGLSSYNEQFF. Looking up the rest from reference TRBV28 and TRBJ2-1 gives the full variable domain: DVKVTQSSRYLVKRTGEKVFLECVQDMDHENMFWYRQDPGLGLRLIYFSYDVKMKEKGDIPEGYSVSREKKERFSLILESASTNQTSMYLCASSLVGLSSYNEQFFGPGTRLTVL.

V is TRBV12-5 and J is TRBJ2-5; D might be TRBD1 (5 bases). The CDR3 runs 14 residues. The V gene lost 6 bases and the J gene lost 2 bases, with 13 bases spanning the gap. CDR1 is LGHNT and CDR2 is FRNRAP in the germline V gene. CDR3 sequence reads: CASGPMTVQETQYF. As DNA, the CDR3 is TGTGCTAGTGGCCCCATGACAGTTCAAGAGACCCAGTACTTC.

The chain joins TRBV19 to TRBJ1-5; 11 positions agree with TRBD1. This CDR3 region has 15 residues. Unmatched junction bases numbered 6, after V lost 6 bases and J lost 5 bases. Per the germline V gene, CDR1 is LNHDA and CDR2 is SQIVND (reference sequence). The DNA of the CDR3 is TGTGCCAGTAGCACGGACAGGGGGCTCTATCAGCCCCAGCATTTT. As protein: CASSTDRGLYQPQHF.

CDR3 region: CASSQDTGLPSYF. The CDR3 nucleotides are TGTGCCAGCAGCCAAGATACGGGCCTTCCCTCATATTTT. The chain has TRBV3-1 and TRBJ1-3; no clear D. Germline V gene sequence: CDR1 LGHDT, CDR2 YNNKEL (reference sequence). This CDR3 has 13 amino acids. V was pared by 0 bases and J by 15 bases, with 15 bases between.

Comments on this clonotype: A read error is possible here, since a much larger clone lies one base away. The V call is TRBV7-2, the J call TRBJ2-7, with a possible D match to TRBD2 (6 bases). The CDR3 sequence is 14 residues long. Germline CDR1 SGHTA, CDR2 FQGNSA. V was cut by 1 base and J by 7 bases, with 14 bases left in between. The CDR3, as DNA: TGTGCCAGCAGCTTAGTCCGAGCGGGCGATGAGCAGTACTTC. Amino acid sequence: CASSLVRAGDEQYF.

In its sample, this clonotype was seen many times. The rearrangement uses TRBV12-3 or TRBV12-4 and TRBJ2-7, with D perhaps TRBD1 (5 bases). V was pared by 5 bases and J by 1 base, with 18 bases between. This CDR3 comprises 16 residues. CDR3 protein: CASSPAPAGNSYEQYF. CDR3 DNA: TGTGCCAGCAGTCCCGCCCCCGCAGGGAATTCCTACGAGCAGTACTTC.

The rearrangement joins TRBV20-1 to TRBJ2-7; 11 bases are shared with TRBD2. With 6 bases clipped from V and 5 bases from J, the junction kept 9 bases outside the gene matches. The CDR3 extends over 14 amino acids. The germline CDR1 and CDR2 sequences are DFQATT and SNEGSKA (reference sequence). In DNA, the CDR3 is TGCAGTGCCGAAACTAGCGGGAGCATCCACGAGCAGTACTTC. Translation gives CSAETSGSIHEQYF.

The chain has TRBV29-1 and TRBJ1-6, with D perhaps TRBD1 (5 bases). Germline V gene lookup returns CDR1 SQVTM and CDR2 ANQGSEA. The germline V and J ends were trimmed by 6 bases and 14 bases, with 17 bases remaining between them. The CDR3 has 12 residues. CDR3 protein: CSVRDALGALHF. In DNA form, the CDR3 reads TGCAGCGTGCGGGACGCCCTCGGGGCCCTCCACTTT.

The chain couples TRBV7-9 to TRBJ2-3, with unresolved D. The germline CDR1 and CDR2 sequences are SEHNR and FQNEAQ (reference sequence). CDR3 length: 15 residues. Deletions cut 2 bases from V and 5 bases from J, with 14 bases between. DNA of the CDR3: TGTGCCAGCAGCTTAACGCTAGGGATGGGAGATACGCAGTATTTT. This sequence encodes CASSLTLGMGDTQYF.

This clonotype turned up a few times. The V and J genes are TRBV6-1 and TRBJ2-4; D perhaps matches TRBD1 (6 bases). V gave up 6 bases and J gave up 7 bases, with 10 bases separating them. CDR3 length equals 12 residues. The germline gives CDR1 MNHNS, CDR2 SASEGT. The DNA for the CDR3 is TGTGCCAGCAGGGACAGAGGGAACATTCAGTACTTC. Translating gives CASRDRGNIQYF.

This clonotype was seen more than once but under ten times. The V gene is TRBV30, the J gene TRBJ1-1; 8 bases are a match to TRBD1. Germline V gene lookup returns CDR1 GTSNPN and CDR2 SVGIG (reference sequence). The CDR3 is made up of 16 amino acids. V dropped 1 base and J dropped 1; count of bases not matched to a gene: 8. The CDR3 nucleotides are TGTGCCTGGAGTGGGGGACAGGCCAGAACGAACACTGAAGCTTTCTTT. It codes for CAWSGGQARTNTEAFF.

This clonotype was seen a handful of times. The rearrangement links TRBV10-2 to TRBJ2-2; weak D call: TRBD2 (6 bases). Trimming cost V 6 bases and J 0 bases, with 23 bases left between them. CDR1 and CDR2 from the germline V gene are WSHSY and SAAADI. This CDR3 has 19 residues. The chain's CDR3 is CASRIDVGIADSNTGELFF. In DNA form, the CDR3 reads TGCGCCAGCAGGATCGACGTGGGGATAGCGGATTCGAACACCGGGGAGCTGTTTTTT.

This chain joins TRBV11-2 and TRBJ2-1; 10 nucleotides line up with TRBD2. Germline CDR1 is SGHAT and CDR2 is FQNNGV. The V gene end was trimmed by 8 bases and the J gene end by 0 bases; junction bases not matched to a gene: 1. The CDR3 contains 14 residues. The chain's CDR3 is CASASGSSYNEQFF. CDR3 coding DNA: TGTGCCAGCGCTAGCGGGAGCTCCTACAATGAGCAGTTCTTC. The complete variable domain, with remaining parts taken from reference TRBV11-2 and TRBJ2-1, reads EAGVAQSPRYKIIEKRQSVAFWCNPISGHATLYWYQQILGQGPKLLIQFQNNGVVDDSQLPKDRFSAERLKGVDSTLKIQPAKLEDSAVYLCASASGSSYNEQFFGPGTRLTVL.

This clonotype was seen a few times. The chain is built from TRBV5-1 and TRBJ2-7; D may correspond to TRBD1 or TRBD2 (5 bases each). The CDR3 is 14 amino acids. V lost 0 bases and J lost 3, with 10 bases in between. From germline, CDR1 is SGHRS and CDR2 YFSETQ. DNA for the CDR3: TGCGCCAGCAGCTTGGGGGACGGCTACTACGAGCAGTACTTC. It specifies CASSLGDGYYEQYF.

This clonotype was observed a few times. The chain combines TRBV19 with TRBJ1-1, with no clear D. CDR1 is LNHDA and CDR2 is SQIVND in the germline V gene (reference sequence). The germline V and J ends were trimmed by 9 bases and 5 bases, with 10 bases remaining between them. The CDR3 is made up of 11 amino acids. The CDR3 reads CASSTETEAFF. The CDR3 DNA reads as TGTGCCAGCTCGACGGAGACTGAAGCTTTCTTT.